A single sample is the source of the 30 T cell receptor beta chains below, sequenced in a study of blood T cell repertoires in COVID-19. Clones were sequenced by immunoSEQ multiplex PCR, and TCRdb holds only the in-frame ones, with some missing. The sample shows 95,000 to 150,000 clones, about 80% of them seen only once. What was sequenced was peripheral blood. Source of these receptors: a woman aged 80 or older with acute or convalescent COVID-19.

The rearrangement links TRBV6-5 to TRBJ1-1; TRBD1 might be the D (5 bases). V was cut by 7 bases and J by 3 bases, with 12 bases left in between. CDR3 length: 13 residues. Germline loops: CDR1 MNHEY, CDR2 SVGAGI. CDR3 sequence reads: CASIGGIDTEAFF. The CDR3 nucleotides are TGTGCCAGCATTGGGGGGATCGACACTGAAGCTTTCTTT.

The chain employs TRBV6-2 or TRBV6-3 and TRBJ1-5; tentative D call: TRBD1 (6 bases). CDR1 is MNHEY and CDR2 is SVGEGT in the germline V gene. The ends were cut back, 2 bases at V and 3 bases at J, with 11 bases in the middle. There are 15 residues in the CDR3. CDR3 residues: CASSYQHRDNQPQHF. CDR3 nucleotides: TGTGCCAGCAGTTACCAACACAGGGACAATCAGCCCCAGCATTTT.

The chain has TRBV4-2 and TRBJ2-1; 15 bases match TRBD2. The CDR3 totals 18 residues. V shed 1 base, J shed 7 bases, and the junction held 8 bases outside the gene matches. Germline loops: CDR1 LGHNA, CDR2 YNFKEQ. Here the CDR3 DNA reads TGTGCCAGCAGCCAAGTTGGACTAGCGGGGGGGCTTGGGAATGAGCAGTTCTTC. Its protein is CASSQVGLAGGLGNEQFF.

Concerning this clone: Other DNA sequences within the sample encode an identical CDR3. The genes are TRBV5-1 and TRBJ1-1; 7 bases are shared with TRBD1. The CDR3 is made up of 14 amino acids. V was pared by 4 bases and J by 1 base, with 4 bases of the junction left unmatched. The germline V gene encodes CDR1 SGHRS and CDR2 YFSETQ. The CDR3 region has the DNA TGCGCCAGCAGCACCGGGACAGCGAACACTGAAGCTTTCTTT. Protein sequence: CASSTGTANTEAFF.

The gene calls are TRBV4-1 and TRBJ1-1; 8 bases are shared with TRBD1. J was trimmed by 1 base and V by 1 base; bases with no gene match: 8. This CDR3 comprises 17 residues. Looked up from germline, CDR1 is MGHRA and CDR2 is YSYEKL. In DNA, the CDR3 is TGCGCCAGCAGCCAAGCTACGTTCGGGACAGGGAACACTGAAGCTTTCTTT. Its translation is CASSQATFGTGNTEAFF.

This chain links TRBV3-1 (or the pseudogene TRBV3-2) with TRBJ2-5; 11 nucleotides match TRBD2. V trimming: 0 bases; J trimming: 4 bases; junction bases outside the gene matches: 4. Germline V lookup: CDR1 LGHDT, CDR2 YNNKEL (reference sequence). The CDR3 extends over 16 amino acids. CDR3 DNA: TGTGCCAGCAGCCAAGATATAGCGGGAGGGCGAGAGACCCAGTACTTC. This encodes CASSQDIAGGRETQYF.

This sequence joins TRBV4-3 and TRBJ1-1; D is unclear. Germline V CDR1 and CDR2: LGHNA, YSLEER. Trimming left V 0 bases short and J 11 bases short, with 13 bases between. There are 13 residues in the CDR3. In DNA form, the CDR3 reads TGCGCCAGCAGCCAAGATCTTGAGGGAAGGGCTTTCTTT. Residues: CASSQDLEGRAFF.

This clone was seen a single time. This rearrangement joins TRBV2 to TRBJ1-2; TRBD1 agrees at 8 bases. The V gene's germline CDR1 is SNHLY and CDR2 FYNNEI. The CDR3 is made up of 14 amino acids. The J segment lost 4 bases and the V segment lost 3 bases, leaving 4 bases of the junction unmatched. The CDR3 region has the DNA TGTGCCAGCAGTGACAGGGGGCGCACCTATGGCTACACCTTC. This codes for CASSDRGRTYGYTF.

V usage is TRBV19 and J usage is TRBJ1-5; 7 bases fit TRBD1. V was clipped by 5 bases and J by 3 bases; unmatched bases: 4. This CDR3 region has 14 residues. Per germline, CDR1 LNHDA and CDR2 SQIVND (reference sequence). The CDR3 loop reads CASSVTGANQPQHF. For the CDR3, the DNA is TGTGCCAGTAGTGTTACAGGGGCCAATCAGCCCCAGCATTTT. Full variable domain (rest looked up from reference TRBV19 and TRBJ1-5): DGGITQSPKYLFRKEGQNVTLSCEQNLNHDAMYWYRQDPGQGLRLIYYSQIVNDFQKGDIAEGYSVSREKKESFPLTVTSAQKNPTAFYLCASSVTGANQPQHFGDGTRLSIL.

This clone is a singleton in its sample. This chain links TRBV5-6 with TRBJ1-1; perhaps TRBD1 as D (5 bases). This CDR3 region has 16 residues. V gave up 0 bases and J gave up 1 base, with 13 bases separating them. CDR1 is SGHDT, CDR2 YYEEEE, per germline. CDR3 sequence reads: CASSLASGSANTEAFF. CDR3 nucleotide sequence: TGTGCCAGCAGCTTGGCCTCAGGGTCCGCGAACACTGAAGCTTTCTTT. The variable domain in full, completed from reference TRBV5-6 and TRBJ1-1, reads DAGVTQSPTHLIKTRGQQVTLRCSPKSGHDTVSWYQQALGQGPQFIFQYYEEEERQRGNFPDRFSGHQFPNYSSELNVNALLLGDSALYLCASSLASGSANTEAFFGQGTRLTVV.

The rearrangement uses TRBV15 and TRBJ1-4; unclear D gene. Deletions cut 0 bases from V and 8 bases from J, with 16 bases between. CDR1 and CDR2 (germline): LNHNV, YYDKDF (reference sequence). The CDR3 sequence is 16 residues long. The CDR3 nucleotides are TGTGCCACCAGCAGAGATTTGGACGCCTCGGGGGAAAAACTGTTTTTT. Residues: CATSRDLDASGEKLFF.

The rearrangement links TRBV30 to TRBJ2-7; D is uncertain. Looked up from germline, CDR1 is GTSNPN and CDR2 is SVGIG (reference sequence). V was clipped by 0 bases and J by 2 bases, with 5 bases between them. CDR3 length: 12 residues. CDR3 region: CAWSVQPYEQYF. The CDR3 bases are TGTGCCTGGAGTGTACAGCCCTACGAGCAGTACTTC. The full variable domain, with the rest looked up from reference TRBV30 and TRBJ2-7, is SQTIHQWPATLVQPVGSPLSLECTVEGTSNPNLYWYRQAAGRGLQLLFYSVGIGQISSEVPQNLSASRPQDRQFILSSKKLLLSDSGFYLCAWSVQPYEQYFGPGTRLTVT.

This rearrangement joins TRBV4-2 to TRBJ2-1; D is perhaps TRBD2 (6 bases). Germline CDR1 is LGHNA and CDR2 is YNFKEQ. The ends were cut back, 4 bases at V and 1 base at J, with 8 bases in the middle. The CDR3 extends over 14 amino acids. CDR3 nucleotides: TGTGCCAGCAGCCGGGACTCTTCCTACAATGAGCAGTTCTTC. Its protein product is CASSRDSSYNEQFF.

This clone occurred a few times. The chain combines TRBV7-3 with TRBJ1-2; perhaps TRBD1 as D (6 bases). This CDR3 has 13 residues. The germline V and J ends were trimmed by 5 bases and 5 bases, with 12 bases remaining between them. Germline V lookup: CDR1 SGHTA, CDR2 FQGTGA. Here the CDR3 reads CASSEAGAYGYTF. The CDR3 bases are TGTGCCAGCAGCGAAGCGGGGGCTTATGGCTACACCTTC.

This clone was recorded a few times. The CDR3 sequence is CAISEERYGYTF. In nucleotides, the CDR3 is TGTGCCATCAGTGAGGAGAGATATGGCTACACCTTC. The chain is built from TRBV10-3 and TRBJ1-2; D not resolved. Germline CDR1 ENHRY, CDR2 SYGVKD. There are 12 residues in the CDR3. V was clipped by 2 bases and J by 5 bases, with 6 bases between them.

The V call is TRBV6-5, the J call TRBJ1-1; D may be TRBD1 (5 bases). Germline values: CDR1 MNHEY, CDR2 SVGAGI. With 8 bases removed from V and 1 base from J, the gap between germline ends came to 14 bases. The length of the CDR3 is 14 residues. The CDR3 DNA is TGTGCCAGCTTCAGGTCCGGGGGGAACACTGAAGCTTTCTTT. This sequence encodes CASFRSGGNTEAFF.

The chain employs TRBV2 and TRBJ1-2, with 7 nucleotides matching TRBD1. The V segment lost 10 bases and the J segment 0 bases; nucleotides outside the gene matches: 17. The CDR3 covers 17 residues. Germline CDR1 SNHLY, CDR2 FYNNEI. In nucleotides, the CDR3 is TGTGCCATCCCCCGGGAACAGGGGATAACCTCTAACTATGGCTACACCTTC. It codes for CAIPREQGITSNYGYTF.

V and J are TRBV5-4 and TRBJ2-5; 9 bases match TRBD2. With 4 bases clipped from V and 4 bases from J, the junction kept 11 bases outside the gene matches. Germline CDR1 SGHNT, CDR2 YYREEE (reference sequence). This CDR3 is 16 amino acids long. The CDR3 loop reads CASSTNLAGGGETQYF. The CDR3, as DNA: TGTGCCAGCAGCACCAATCTCGCGGGGGGGGGAGAGACCCAGTACTTC.

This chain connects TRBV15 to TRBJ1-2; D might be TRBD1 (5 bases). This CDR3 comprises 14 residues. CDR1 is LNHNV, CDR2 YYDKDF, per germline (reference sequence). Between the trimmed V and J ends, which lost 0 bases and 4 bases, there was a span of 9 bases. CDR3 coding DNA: TGTGCCACCAGCAGAGACTGGCAGGGCTATGGCTACACCTTC. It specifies CATSRDWQGYGYTF.

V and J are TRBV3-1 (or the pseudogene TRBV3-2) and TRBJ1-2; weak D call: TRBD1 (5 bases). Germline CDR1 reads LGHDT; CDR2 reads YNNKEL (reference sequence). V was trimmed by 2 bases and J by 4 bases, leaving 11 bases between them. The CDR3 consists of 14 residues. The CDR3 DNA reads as TGTGCCAGCAGCCAAATGACAGCGACCTATGGCTACACCTTC. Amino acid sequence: CASSQMTATYGYTF.

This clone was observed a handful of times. The CDR3 sequence: CASSQASYSNQPQHF. Here the CDR3 DNA reads TGTGCCAGCAGTCAGGCAAGCTATAGCAATCAGCCCCAGCATTTT. This sequence joins TRBV6-2 or TRBV6-3 and TRBJ1-5, with unresolved D. The V and J ends lost 5 bases and 0 bases respectively, with 11 bases between them. CDR1 is MNHEY, CDR2 SVGEGT, per germline. The CDR3 is 15 residues long.

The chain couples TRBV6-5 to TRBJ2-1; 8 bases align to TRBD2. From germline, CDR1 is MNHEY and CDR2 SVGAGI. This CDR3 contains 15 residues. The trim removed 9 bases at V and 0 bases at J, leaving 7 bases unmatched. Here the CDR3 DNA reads TGTGCCAGTACGGAAAGCGGGAGCTCCTACAATGAGCAGTTCTTC. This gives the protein CASTESGSSYNEQFF.

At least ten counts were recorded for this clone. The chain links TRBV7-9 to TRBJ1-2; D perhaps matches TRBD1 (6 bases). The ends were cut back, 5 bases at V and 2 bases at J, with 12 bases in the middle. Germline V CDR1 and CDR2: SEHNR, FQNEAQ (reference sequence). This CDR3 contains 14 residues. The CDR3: CASSQRTANYGYTF. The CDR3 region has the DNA TGTGCCAGCAGCCAACGGACAGCAAACTATGGCTACACCTTC.

The CDR3 loop reads CASSPGTGYQPQHF. The CDR3 coding sequence is TGTGCCAGCAGCCCCGGGACAGGCTATCAGCCCCAGCATTTT. The chain uses TRBV7-2 and TRBJ1-5; 8 bases line up with TRBD1. CDR1 and CDR2 from the germline V gene are SGHTA and FQGNSA. Losses at the gene ends were 5 bases for V and 5 bases for J; bases not matched to a gene: 5. The CDR3 runs 14 residues.

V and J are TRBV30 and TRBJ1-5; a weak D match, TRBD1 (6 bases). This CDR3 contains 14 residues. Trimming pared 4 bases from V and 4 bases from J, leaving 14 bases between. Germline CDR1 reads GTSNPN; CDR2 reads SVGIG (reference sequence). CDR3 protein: CAWNQGSGNQPQHF. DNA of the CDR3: TGTGCCTGGAATCAGGGGTCGGGGAATCAGCCCCAGCATTTT.

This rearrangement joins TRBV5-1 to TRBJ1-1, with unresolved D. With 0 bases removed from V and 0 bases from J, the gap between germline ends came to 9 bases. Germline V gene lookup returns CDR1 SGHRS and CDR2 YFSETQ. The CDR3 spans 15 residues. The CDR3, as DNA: TGCGCCAGCAGCTTGGCCCAACAGCTGAACACTGAAGCTTTCTTT. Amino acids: CASSLAQQLNTEAFF.

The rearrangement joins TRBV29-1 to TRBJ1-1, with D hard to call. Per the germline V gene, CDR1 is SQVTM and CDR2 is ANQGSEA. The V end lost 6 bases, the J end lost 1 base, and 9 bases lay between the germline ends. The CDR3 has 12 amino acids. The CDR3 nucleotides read TGCAGCGTCGCACTTTGGAACACTGAAGCTTTCTTT. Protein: CSVALWNTEAFF.

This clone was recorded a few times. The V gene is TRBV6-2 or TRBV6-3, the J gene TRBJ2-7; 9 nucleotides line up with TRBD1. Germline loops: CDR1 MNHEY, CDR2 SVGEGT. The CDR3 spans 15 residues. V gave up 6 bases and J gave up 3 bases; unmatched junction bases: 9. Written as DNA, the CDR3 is TGTGCCAGCAGCAACGCAAAGGACAGGGGCTACGAGCAGTACTTC. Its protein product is CASSNAKDRGYEQYF.

Here the CDR3 DNA reads TGTGCCAGCAGCTTAGTCCAGGGCCCGAAGGGAAACACCATATATTTT. As protein: CASSLVQGPKGNTIYF. The chain has TRBV7-9 and TRBJ1-3; D is perhaps TRBD1 (5 bases). Per germline, CDR1 SEHNR and CDR2 FQNEAQ (reference sequence). Trimming cost V 1 base and J 4 bases, with 14 bases left between them. The CDR3 has 16 residues.

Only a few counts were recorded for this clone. This CDR3 is CSAEGGEKLFF. In DNA form, the CDR3 reads TGCAGTGCCGAAGGAGGGGAAAAACTGTTTTTT. This chain connects TRBV20-1 to TRBJ1-4; D unclear. Trimming cost V 6 bases and J 8 bases, with 10 bases left between them. Germline CDR1 and CDR2: DFQATT and SNEGSKA (reference sequence). The CDR3 has 11 amino acids.